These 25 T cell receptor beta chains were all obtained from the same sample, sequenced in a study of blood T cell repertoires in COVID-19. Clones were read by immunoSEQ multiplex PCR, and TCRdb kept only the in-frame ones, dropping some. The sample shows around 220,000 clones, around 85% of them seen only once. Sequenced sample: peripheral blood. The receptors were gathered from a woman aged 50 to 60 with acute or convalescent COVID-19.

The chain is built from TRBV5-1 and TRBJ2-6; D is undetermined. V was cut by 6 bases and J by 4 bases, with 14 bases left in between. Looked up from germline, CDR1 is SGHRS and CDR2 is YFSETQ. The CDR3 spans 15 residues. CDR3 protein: CASTPTVTGANVLTF. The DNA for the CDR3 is TGCGCCAGCACCCCCACAGTTACGGGGGCCAACGTCCTGACTTTC.

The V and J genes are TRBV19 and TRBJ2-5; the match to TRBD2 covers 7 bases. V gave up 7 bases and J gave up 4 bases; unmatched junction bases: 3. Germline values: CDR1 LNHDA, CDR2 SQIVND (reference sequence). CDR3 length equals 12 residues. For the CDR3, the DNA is TGTGCCAGTACCGGGGGGTCAGAGACCCAGTACTTC. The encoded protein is CASTGGSETQYF.

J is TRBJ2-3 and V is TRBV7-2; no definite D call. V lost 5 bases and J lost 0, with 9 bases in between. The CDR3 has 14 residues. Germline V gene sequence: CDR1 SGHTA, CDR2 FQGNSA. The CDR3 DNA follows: TGTGCCAGCAGCCCTCTGAGTAGCACAGATACGCAGTATTTT. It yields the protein CASSPLSSTDTQYF.

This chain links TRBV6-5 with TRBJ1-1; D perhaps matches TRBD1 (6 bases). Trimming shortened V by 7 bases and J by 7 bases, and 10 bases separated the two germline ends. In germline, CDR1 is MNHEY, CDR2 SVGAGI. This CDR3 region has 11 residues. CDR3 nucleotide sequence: TGTGCCAGCATCCAGACAGGTGAAGCTTTCTTT. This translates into CASIQTGEAFF.

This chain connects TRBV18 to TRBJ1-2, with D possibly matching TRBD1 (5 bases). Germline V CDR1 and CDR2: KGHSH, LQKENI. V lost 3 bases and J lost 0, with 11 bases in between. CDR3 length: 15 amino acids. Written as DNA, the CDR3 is TGTGCCAGCTCACCCGAGACAGCCCCTAACTATGGCTACACCTTC. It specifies CASSPETAPNYGYTF.

CDR3 protein: CASSLQYTEAFF. Here the CDR3 DNA reads TGTGCCAGCAGCTTACAGTACACTGAAGCTTTCTTT. The gene calls are TRBV5-4 and TRBJ1-1; D remains unclear. Trimming cost V 2 bases and J 3 bases, with 5 bases left between them. Germline-derived CDR1 and CDR2 are SGHNT and YYREEE (reference sequence). The CDR3 runs to 12 residues. The full variable domain, rest sourced from reference TRBV5-4 and TRBJ1-1, is ETGVTQSPTHLIKTRGQQVTLRCSSQSGHNTVSWYQQALGQGPQFIFQYYREEENGRGNFPPRFSGLQFPNYSSELNVNALELDDSALYLCASSLQYTEAFFGQGTRLTVV.

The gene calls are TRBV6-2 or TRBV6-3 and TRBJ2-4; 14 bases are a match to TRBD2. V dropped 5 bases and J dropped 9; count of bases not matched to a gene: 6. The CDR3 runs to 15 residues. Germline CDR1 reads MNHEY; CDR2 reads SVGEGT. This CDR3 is CASSMTSGRDIIQYF. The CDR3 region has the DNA TGTGCCAGCAGTATGACTAGCGGGAGGGACATCATTCAGTACTTC.

DNA of the CDR3: TGTGCCTGGAGTGTACTGAGCGGGAGTTACGAGCAGTACTTC. Amino acids: CAWSVLSGSYEQYF. The chain couples TRBV30 to TRBJ2-7; 8 bases fit TRBD2. Germline V gene lookup returns CDR1 GTSNPN and CDR2 SVGIG (reference sequence). This CDR3 contains 14 residues. V was clipped by 0 bases and J by 4 bases; unmatched bases: 5.

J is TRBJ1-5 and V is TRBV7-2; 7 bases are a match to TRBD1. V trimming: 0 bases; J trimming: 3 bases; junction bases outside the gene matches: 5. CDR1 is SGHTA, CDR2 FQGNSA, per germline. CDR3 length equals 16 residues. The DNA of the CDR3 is TGTGCCAGCAGCTTAGCACCGGGACAGCACAATCAGCCCCAGCATTTT. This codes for CASSLAPGQHNQPQHF.

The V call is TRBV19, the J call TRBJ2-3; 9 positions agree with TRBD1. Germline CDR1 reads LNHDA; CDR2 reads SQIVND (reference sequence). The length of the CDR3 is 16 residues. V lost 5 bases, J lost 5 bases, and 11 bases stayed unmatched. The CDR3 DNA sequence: TGTGCCAGTAGTTTTTGGACAGGGGTTACAGGAGATACGCAGTATTTT. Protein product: CASSFWTGVTGDTQYF.

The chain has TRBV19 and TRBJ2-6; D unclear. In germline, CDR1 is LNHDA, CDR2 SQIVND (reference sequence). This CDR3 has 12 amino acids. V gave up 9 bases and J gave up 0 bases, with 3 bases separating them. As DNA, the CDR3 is TGTGCCAGCTACTCTGGGGCCAACGTCCTGACTTTC. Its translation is CASYSGANVLTF.

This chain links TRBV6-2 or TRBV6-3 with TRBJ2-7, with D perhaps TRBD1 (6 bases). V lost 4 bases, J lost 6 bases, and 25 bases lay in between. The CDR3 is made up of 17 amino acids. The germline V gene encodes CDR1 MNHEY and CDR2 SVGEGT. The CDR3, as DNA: TGTGCCAGCAGTTCATCCCAGTTGGGGGCCGTAGGGTCCGAGCAGTACTTC. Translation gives CASSSSQLGAVGSEQYF.

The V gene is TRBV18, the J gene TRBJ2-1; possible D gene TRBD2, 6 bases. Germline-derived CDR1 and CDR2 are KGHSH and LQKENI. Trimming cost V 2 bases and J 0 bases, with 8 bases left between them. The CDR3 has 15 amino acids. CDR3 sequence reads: CASSPGRDSYNEQFF. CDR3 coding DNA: TGTGCCAGCTCACCAGGGCGGGACTCCTACAATGAGCAGTTCTTC.

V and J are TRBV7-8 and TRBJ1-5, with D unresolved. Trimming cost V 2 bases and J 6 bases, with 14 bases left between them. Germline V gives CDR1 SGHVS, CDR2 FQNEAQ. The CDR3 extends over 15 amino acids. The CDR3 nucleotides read TGTGCCAGCAGCTTAAGAGGATACGGGAGTCAGCCCCAGCATTTT. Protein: CASSLRGYGSQPQHF.

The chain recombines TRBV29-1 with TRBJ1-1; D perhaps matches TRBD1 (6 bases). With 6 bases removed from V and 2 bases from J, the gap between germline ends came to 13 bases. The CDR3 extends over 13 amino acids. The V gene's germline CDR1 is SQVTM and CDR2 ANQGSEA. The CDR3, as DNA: TGCAGCGTAAAGACAGGATTTAACACTGAAGCTTTCTTT. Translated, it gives CSVKTGFNTEAFF.

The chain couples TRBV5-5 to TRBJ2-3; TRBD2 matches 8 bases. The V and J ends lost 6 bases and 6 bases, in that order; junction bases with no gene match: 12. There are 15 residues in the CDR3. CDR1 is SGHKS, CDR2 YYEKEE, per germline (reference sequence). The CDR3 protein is CASTLGASGWDTQYF. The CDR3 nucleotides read TGTGCCAGCACCCTGGGGGCTAGCGGGTGGGATACGCAGTATTTT.

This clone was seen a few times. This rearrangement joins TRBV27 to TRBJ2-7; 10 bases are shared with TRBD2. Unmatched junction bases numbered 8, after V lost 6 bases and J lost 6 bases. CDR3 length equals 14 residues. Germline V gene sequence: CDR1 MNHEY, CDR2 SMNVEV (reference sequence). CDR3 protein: CASSPERGGREQYF. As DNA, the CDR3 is TGTGCCAGCAGCCCGGAGCGGGGGGGCCGCGAGCAGTACTTC.

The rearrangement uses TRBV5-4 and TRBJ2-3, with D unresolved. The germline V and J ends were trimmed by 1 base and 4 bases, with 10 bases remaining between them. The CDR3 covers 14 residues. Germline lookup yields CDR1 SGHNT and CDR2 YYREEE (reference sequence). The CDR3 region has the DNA TGTGCCAGCAGCTTGCTTAAAGCCCCAGATACGCAGTATTTT. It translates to CASSLLKAPDTQYF.

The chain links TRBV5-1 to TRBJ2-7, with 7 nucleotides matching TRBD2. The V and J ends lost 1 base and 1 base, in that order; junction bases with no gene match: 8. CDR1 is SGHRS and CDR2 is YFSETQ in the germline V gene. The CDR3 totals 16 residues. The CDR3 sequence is CASSLFAGVRSYEQYF. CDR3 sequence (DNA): TGCGCCAGCAGCTTGTTTGCGGGAGTTAGATCCTACGAGCAGTACTTC.

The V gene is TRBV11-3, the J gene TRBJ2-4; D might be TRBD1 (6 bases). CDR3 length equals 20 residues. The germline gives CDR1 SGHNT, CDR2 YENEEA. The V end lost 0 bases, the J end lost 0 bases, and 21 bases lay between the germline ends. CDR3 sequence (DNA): TGTGCCAGCAGCTTAGATCGGGCAGGGGCTCTGACCCTAGCCAAAAACATTCAGTACTTC. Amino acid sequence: CASSLDRAGALTLAKNIQYF.

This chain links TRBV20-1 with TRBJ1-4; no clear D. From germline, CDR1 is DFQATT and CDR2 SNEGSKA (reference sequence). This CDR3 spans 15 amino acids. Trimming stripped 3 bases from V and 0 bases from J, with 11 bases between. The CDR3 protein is CSASTPGTTNEKLFF. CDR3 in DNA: TGCAGTGCTAGTACTCCCGGTACAACTAATGAAAAACTGTTTTTT.

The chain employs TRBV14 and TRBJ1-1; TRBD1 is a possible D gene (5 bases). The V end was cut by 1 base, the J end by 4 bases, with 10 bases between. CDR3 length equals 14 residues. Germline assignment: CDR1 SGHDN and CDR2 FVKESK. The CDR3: CASSQVGGGTEAFF. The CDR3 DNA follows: TGTGCCAGCAGCCAAGTGGGCGGGGGCACTGAAGCTTTCTTT.

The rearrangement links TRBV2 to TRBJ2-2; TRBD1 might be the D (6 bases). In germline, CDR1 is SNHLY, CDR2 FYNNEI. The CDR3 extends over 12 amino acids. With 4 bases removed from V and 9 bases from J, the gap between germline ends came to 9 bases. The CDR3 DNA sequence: TGTGCCAGCAGTGGACAGGTCCGGGAGCTGTTTTTT. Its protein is CASSGQVRELFF.

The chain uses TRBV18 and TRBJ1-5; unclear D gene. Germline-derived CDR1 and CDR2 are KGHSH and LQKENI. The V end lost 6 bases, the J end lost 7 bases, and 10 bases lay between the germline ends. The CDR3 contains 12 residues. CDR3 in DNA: TGTGCCAGCTCCCGGGCGGGGCAGCCCCAGCATTTT. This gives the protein CASSRAGQPQHF.

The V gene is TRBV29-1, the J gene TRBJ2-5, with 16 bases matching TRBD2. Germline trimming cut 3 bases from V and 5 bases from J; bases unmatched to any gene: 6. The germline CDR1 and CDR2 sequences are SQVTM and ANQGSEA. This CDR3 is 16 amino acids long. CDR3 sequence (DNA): TGCAGCGTTGAGGGACTAGCGGGGGGGCGTTGGGAGACCCAGTACTTC. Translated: CSVEGLAGGRWETQYF.